Presented here are 2 T cell receptor beta chains from one specimen sequenced in a study of shared clonotypes between healthy human individuals. Only in-frame clones appear in the TCRdb table, and some are missing; sequencing was by immunoSEQ multiplex PCR. The repertoire has millions of clones, 85% to 95% of them found once; the top ten carry about 0.37%. Sequenced sample: naive CD4+ T cells from PBMCs. Subset of the sample: CD45RA+ positively selected. Receptors were obtained from a man aged 18 to 30 in good health. Some clones in this sample may be carry-over from other donors' samples.

The chain couples TRBV19 to TRBJ2-7; D is unclear. V was shortened by 4 bases and J by 5 bases, with 21 bases between the two germline ends. There are 16 residues in the CDR3. Germline CDR1 LNHDA, CDR2 SQIVND (reference sequence). The CDR3 region is CASSKRQARVSDEQYF. CDR3 DNA: TGTGCCAGTAGTAAAAGGCAAGCTAGGGTCTCAGACGAGCAGTACTTC.

V is TRBV7-6 and J is TRBJ2-1, with 9 nucleotides matching TRBD2. V was clipped by 1 base and J by 7 bases; unmatched bases: 11. CDR1 is SGHVS and CDR2 is FNYEAQ in the germline V gene. The CDR3 consists of 17 residues. CDR3 in DNA: TGTGCCAGCAGCTTAGGAAGAGGGCGGGAGGGCCTGAATGAGCAGTTCTTC. This codes for CASSLGRGREGLNEQFF.